This TCR beta chain is from a study of a mutant IDH1 vaccine in newly diagnosed glioma. The time point is: week 5, during vaccination. The study gave 300 ug of mutant IDH1 20-mer peptide per vaccine dose, with topical imiquimod. The V end lost 1 base, the J end lost 4 bases, and 6 bases lay between the germline ends. There are 13 residues in the CDR3. The V gene's germline CDR1 is LNHDA and CDR2 SQIVND (reference sequence). Concerning this clone itself: Its antigen is not known.

Produced via immunoSEQ multiplex PCR; TCRdb's table is partial and in-frame only. Of about 26,000 clones listed, roughly three quarters were seen once; the top ten hold about 7.2%. The origin of this receptor is a man aged 40-55 years with glioma. Some clones in this sample may be carry-over from other donors' samples. V and J are TRBV19 and TRBJ2-3; D is uncertain. The material sequenced was PBMCs, taken from a glioma patient whose treatment included an IDH1 peptide vaccine. The CDR3 is CASSIGLSDTQYF. The CDR3 DNA is TGTGCCAGTAGTATAGGTCTGTCAGATACGCAGTATTTT.